The sequence of this TCR beta chain was determined in a study of tissue T cells after allogeneic stem cell transplantation. CDR3 sequences, V/J genes, frequencies and template counts came from survey-depth TCRbeta sequencing. This table comes from immunoSEQ multiplex PCR, and its TCRdb copy is limited to in-frame clones, with some not included. The sample shows approximately 22,000 clones, 55% to 80% of them seen only once. Worth noting for this clone: The antigen is unknown. Genes and germline come from the mouse. The read comes to an end 1 residue before the CDR3 does, leaving the germline J gene to fill in the end.

This CDR3 comprises 13 residues. Trimming took 0 bases from V and 6 from J; bases not matched to a gene: 5. Germline V gene sequence: CDR1 GKSSPN, CDR2 SITVG. Study-wide findings and caveats: Limitations included a small, clinically heterogeneous cohort and limited sampling depth. Across patients, clones rarely overlapped, yet motif clusters were shared tissue-specifically. Anatomically similar tissues had similar TCR repertoires within each patient.

The specimen was spleen. J is TRBJ2-7 and V is TRBV31; TRBD2 matches at 7 bases. The TCR sequence derives from a female BALB/c mouse in good health. This mouse strain has H2-d as its MHC haplotype. The CDR3 here is CAWSLPWGFEQYF. The sequenced part of the CDR3 DNA is TGTGCCTGGAGTCTACCCTGGGGGTTTGAACAGTAC.